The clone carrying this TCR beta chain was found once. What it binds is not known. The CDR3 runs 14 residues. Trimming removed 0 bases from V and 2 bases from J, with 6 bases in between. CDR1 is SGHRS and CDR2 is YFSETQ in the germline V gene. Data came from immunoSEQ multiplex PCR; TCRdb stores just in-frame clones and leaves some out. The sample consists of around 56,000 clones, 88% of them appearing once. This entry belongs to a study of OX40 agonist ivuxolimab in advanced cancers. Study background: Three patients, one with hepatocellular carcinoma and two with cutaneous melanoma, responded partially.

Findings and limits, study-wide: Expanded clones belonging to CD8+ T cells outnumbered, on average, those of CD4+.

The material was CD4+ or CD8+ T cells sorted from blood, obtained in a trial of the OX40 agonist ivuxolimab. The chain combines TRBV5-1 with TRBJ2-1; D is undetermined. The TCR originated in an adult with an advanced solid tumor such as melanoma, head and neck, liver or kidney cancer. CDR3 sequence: CASSLAVAYNEQFF. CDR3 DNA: TGCGCCAGCAGCTTGGCGGTGGCCTACAATGAGCAGTTCTTC.